The subject of this entry is one TCR beta chain. No antigen is known for it. Germline is not matched at one junction end, which may reflect a read error. A split of CD4+ cells into CD45RA+ naive and CD45RA-negative memory subsets was performed. Sequencing was at deep level. Measured with immunoSEQ multiplex PCR; TCRdb has only the in-frame clones, and not every one. The sample has about 1.4 million clones, about 96% seen once; the top ten hold approximately 1%. The CDR3 covers 13 residues. In germline, CDR1 is SEHNR, CDR2 FQNEAQ (reference sequence). This sample was taken from a study of shared clonotypes between healthy human individuals. Background on the study: For every donor, three CD4 naive, three CD4 memory, two CD8 naive and one CD8 memory plates were used.

The study's findings and limits: Among non-shared clonotypes, generation probabilities were lower than among those shared by all four donors.

This TCR came from a man aged 25 to 40 in good health. The sequencing sample was made of naive CD4+ T cells sorted from blood. Subset defined: CD45RA+ positively selected. This rearrangement joins TRBV7-9 to TRBJ1-3; TRBD1 might be the D (5 bases). CDR3 loop: CASSSGAGSHNRF. The DNA of the CDR3 is TGTGCCAGCAGCTCCGGGGCGGGCAGCCACAACCGGTTT.